Sequencing of this TCR beta chain was carried out in a study of blood T cell repertoires in COVID-19 (dated by TCRdb to 2020 to 2022). Concerning the study at large: The collaborator samples originated in the United States, Italy and Spain and spanned the acute and convalescent phases of COVID-19. The material from the prospective study consisted of cDNA or gDNA derived from T cells, B-cell-depleted T cells, or PBMCs. Nearly every sample came with metadata listing a de-identified subject ID, COVID-19 status, age in years and sex. Samples came from the ongoing ImmuneRACE study (first 160 participants) plus 1,254 subjects from 6 global collaborators. Subjects who had been exposed to COVID-19, were actively infected with it, or had recovered from it provided the deeply sampled blood TCRbeta repertoires that made up the dataset. The repertoires were released in a freely available public database meant as a resource for research on the immune response to SARS-CoV-2. HLA class I and class II types, where available, came from metadata supplied by the sample provider rather than from assay-based typing.

The collaborating institutions used their own protocols to collect whole blood in K2EDTA tubes. Collaborator samples were shipped for TCRbeta analysis as frozen whole blood, isolated PBMCs, or DNA extracted from either sample type. Concerning this clone itself: No cognate antigen has been identified for it. It has no much larger one-base neighbor in the sample; base qualities were not kept.

Study-wide conclusions, independent of this receptor: The amount of clinical and demographic metadata varied by source and participant and was provided uncurated.

The immunoSEQ Assay, a bias-controlled multiplex PCR, was used to amplify TCRbeta CDR3 regions from genomic DNA. The source study handled its data this way. Nucleated cell counts per sample were estimated from amplification of reference gene primers within the assay. To quantify the absolute abundance of each unique TCRbeta CDR3 rearrangement, sequence reads were collapsed and filtered. For each sample, productive Simpson clonality was calculated as the square root of Simpson's diversity index across productive rearrangements. As stored in TCRdb, this immuneACCESS dataset retains in-frame rearrangements with V and J assigned. A fraction of the clones does not appear; measured against another copy, unresolved V genes explain less than half of the discrepancy, and the remainder lacks a known reason. Clone size and V and J calls were adopted from that table, with D and trimming inferred from the DNA. Recorded for this sample are under 200,000 clones; 80% to 95% of them occurred a single time. Approximately 0.5% of the sample goes to the ten largest clones.

Taken from cysteine to phenylalanine, the CDR3 has 14 residues. Here the CDR3 DNA is all that survives: 42 bases in frame from base 1. Trimming accounts for 5 bases at V and 8 bases at J, while the number of junction bases matched to no gene is 12. Per the germline V gene, SGDLS is the CDR1 and YYNGEE is the CDR2. The clonotype comes from a man aged 45-60 years with acute or convalescent COVID-19. Material for sequencing was peripheral blood. The V and J segments used are TRBV9 and TRBJ1-2; TRBD1 agrees with 7 junctional bases. The CDR3 sequence is CASRTNRGLLGYTF. The sequenced DNA: TGTGCCAGCAGGACGAACAGGGGACTTCTGGGCTACACCTTC.